These T cell receptor beta chains were read from a single sample in a study of PD-1 blockade in classical Hodgkin lymphoma. The assay was immunoSEQ multiplex PCR, and TCRdb's table has in-frame clones only and misses some. The sample has roughly 86,000 clones; 83% are singletons. This specimen consisted of peripheral blood mononuclear cells (PBMCs), obtained before the fourth cycle of nivolumab. Receptors were obtained from a human donor with classical Hodgkin lymphoma. Each CDR3 is given with its conserved first and last residue. The order of the fields is V gene, D gene, J gene, clone size, CDR3 length, CDR3 protein, CDR3 DNA. A D gene is named only where the DNA matches it firmly. Clone sizes are given selectively: once, few, many, or a class where the clone is expanded.

>TRBV6-6|NA|TRBJ1-2|NA|13
CASVSGGINGYTF
TGTGCCAGCGTTTCGGGAGGGATAAATGGCTACACCTTC
>TRBV19|TRBD2|TRBJ2-5|NA|13
CASRGLAAETQYF
TGTGCCAGTAGGGGGCTAGCGGCCGAGACCCAGTACTTC
>TRBV10-3|TRBD1|TRBJ1-1|NA|13
CAINQGVDTEAFF
TGTGCCATAAACCAGGGGGTGGACACTGAAGCTTTCTTT
>TRBV18|NA|TRBJ2-6|NA|15
CASSPSPSGANVLTF
TGTGCCAGCTCACCAAGCCCCTCTGGGGCCAACGTCCTGACTTTC
>TRBV28|NA|TRBJ1-5|NA|12
CASSPPRGPQHF
TGTGCCAGCAGTCCGCCGCGAGGGCCCCAGCATTTT
>TRBV11-2|NA|TRBJ1-5|once|13
CASSLVGGQPQHF
TGTGCCAGCAGCTTAGTAGGGGGTCAGCCCCAGCATTTT
>TRBV15|TRBD2|TRBJ2-5|NA|15
CATSSGSGRGETQYF
TGTGCCACCAGCAGCGGGAGCGGGAGGGGAGAGACCCAGTACTTC
>TRBV4-2|TRBD2|TRBJ2-2|NA|17
CASSQGLLAANTGELFF
TGTGCCAGCAGCCAAGGTCTACTAGCGGCAAACACCGGGGAGCTGTTTTTT
>TRBV6-4|NA|TRBJ2-3|NA|15
CASGGGPASTDTQYF
TGTGCCAGCGGGGGGGGGCCCGCTAGCACAGATACGCAGTATTTT
>TRBV7-2|NA|TRBJ1-5|NA|12
CASSLANQPQHF
TGTGCCAGCAGCTTAGCCAATCAGCCCCAGCATTTT
>TRBV7-2|TRBD2|TRBJ2-2|NA|15
CASSRGPREIWELFF
TGTGCCAGCAGCCGGGGCCCGCGGGAGATCTGGGAGCTGTTTTTT
>TRBV2|NA|TRBJ1-2|NA|11
CASSRTRGYTF
TGTGCCAGCAGCCGGACACGTGGCTACACCTTC
>TRBV19|NA|TRBJ1-5|few|14
CATRPPDRNQPQHF
TGTGCCACGCGACCCCCGGACAGAAATCAGCCCCAGCATTTT
>TRBV5-1|TRBD2|TRBJ2-3|NA|19
CASSLASGLAGGSTDTQYF
TGCGCCAGCAGCTTGGCCTCGGGACTAGCGGGAGGGAGCACAGATACGCAGTATTTT
>TRBV5-4|NA|TRBJ2-7|NA|16
CASSPTGSGGAYEQYF
TGTGCCAGCAGCCCAACAGGGTCGGGGGGCGCTTACGAGCAGTACTTC
>TRBV5-1|NA|TRBJ1-2|NA|13
CASSLGGDYGYTF
TGCGCCAGCAGCTTGGGAGGGGACTATGGCTACACCTTC
>TRBV7-8|NA|TRBJ2-1|NA|15
CASIRGGGAYNEQFF
TGTGCCAGCATCAGAGGGGGAGGGGCGTACAATGAGCAGTTCTTC
>TRBV5-1|NA|TRBJ1-3|NA|16
CASSLVGGSSGNTIYF
TGCGCCAGCAGCTTGGTTGGCGGCAGCTCTGGAAACACCATATATTTT
>TRBV11-2|NA|TRBJ2-7|NA|15
CASSLDQGRGYEQYF
TGTGCCAGCAGCTTAGATCAGGGCAGGGGCTACGAGCAGTACTTC
>TRBV19|TRBD1|TRBJ2-6|NA|15
CASRGQGSGANVLTF
TGTGCCAGTAGGGGACAGGGTTCTGGGGCCAACGTCCTGACTTTC
>TRBV5-4|TRBD2|TRBJ2-7|NA|15
CASSPGGGGAYEQYF
TGTGCCAGCAGCCCGGGTGGGGGAGGGGCCTACGAGCAGTACTTC
>TRBV29-1|TRBD2|TRBJ2-7|NA|14
CSAAGLAGSYEQYF
TGCAGCGCCGCAGGACTAGCGGGCTCCTACGAGCAGTACTTC
>TRBV6-5|TRBD1|TRBJ2-7|NA|13
CASTGTGSYEQYF
TGTGCCAGCACCGGGACAGGCTCCTACGAGCAGTACTTC
>TRBV7-9|NA|TRBJ1-4|NA|13
CASSLAGNEKLFF
TGTGCCAGCAGCTTAGCAGGCAATGAAAAACTGTTTTTT
>TRBV5-4|NA|TRBJ2-7|NA|12
CASSQDLGEQYF
TGTGCCAGCAGCCAAGATCTCGGCGAGCAGTACTTC
>TRBV30|TRBD1|TRBJ1-6|NA|14
CAWRDRSYNSPLHF
TGTGCCTGGAGGGACAGGTCGTATAATTCACCCCTCCACTTT
>TRBV27|TRBD1|TRBJ2-1|NA|16
CASSLSQGAIDNEQFF
TGTGCCAGCAGTTTATCACAGGGGGCTATCGACAATGAGCAGTTCTTC
>TRBV14|TRBD2|TRBJ2-1|NA|18
CASSQAILAGGPHNEQFF
TGTGCCAGCAGCCAAGCCATCCTAGCGGGAGGCCCCCACAATGAGCAGTTCTTC
>TRBV6-6|TRBD1|TRBJ1-2|NA|13
CASSRTGGYGYTF
TGTGCCAGCAGCCGGACAGGGGGGTATGGCTACACCTTC
>TRBV18|TRBD1|TRBJ1-5|NA|14
CASSPRDRNQPQHF
TGTGCCAGCTCACCAAGGGACAGAAATCAGCCCCAGCATTTT
>TRBV30|TRBD1|TRBJ1-2|NA|14
CAWSGQGAAYGYTF
TGTGCCTGGTCGGGACAGGGGGCTGCCTATGGCTACACCTTC
>TRBV14|TRBD1|TRBJ1-2|NA|14
CASSQRQGGSGYTF
TGTGCCAGCAGCCAAAGGCAGGGGGGCTCTGGCTACACCTTC
>TRBV5-8|NA|TRBJ1-3|NA|14
CASRRTGSGNTIYF
TGTGCCAGCAGACGGACGGGCTCTGGAAACACCATATATTTT
>TRBV30|NA|TRBJ1-2|NA|11
CALLGGHGYTF
TGTGCCTTGCTCGGGGGCCATGGCTACACCTTC
>TRBV7-2|NA|TRBJ2-5|NA|14
CASSLGLRQETQYF
TGTGCCAGCAGCTTAGGCCTGCGCCAAGAGACCCAGTACTTC
>TRBV14|NA|TRBJ2-7|NA|13
CASSQGLTYEQYF
TGTGCCAGCAGCCAAGGGTTAACCTACGAGCAGTACTTC
>TRBV7-2|NA|TRBJ2-7|few|15
CASSLSRGVSYEQYF
TGTGCCAGCAGCTTAAGCCGAGGGGTCTCCTACGAGCAGTACTTC
>TRBV10-3|NA|TRBJ1-2|few|12
CAIRQAADGYTF
TGTGCCATCAGACAAGCGGCCGATGGCTACACCTTC
>TRBV5-1|TRBD2|TRBJ2-3|NA|15
CASSSIAGGPDTQYF
TGCGCCAGCAGCTCCATAGCGGGAGGGCCAGATACGCAGTATTTT
>TRBV6-1|NA|TRBJ1-1|NA|13
CASSSYRDTEAFF
TGTGCCAGCAGTTCGTACAGGGACACTGAAGCTTTCTTT